This entry features one T cell receptor beta chain sequence. What this receptor recognizes is not known. No much larger clone is present one base from it, and per-base qualities are unavailable. This specimen comes from a study of a mutant IDH1 vaccine in newly diagnosed glioma (dated by TCRdb to about 2021). Looking at the study overall: The approximately 32 treated patients were approximately 60% male and about 38% female, with a mean age of about 38 years. Peripheral blood was drawn at six visits: V03 (baseline), V05, V07, V10, V12 and V13. Prior to enrollment, standard therapy consisting of radiotherapy alone, temozolomide alone, or radiochemotherapy with temozolomide had been administered to patients, with the combination being received by most patients. Longitudinal TCRB deep sequencing was done for 25 to 30 treated patients, wherever samples were available for exploratory analyses. General findings and caveats noted by the study authors: Selection of PBMC samples for TCRB deep sequencing was based on availability. Immune responses induced by the vaccine were seen in 93.3% of patients across multiple MHC alleles. The authors stated that sample limitations prevented analyses of patient blood samples from being reproduced. Pseudoprogression appeared unrelated to alterations in the top peripheral T cell clonotypes detected by TCRB sequencing.

The library was built by means of the immunoSEQ multiplex PCR assay. The hsTCRB Kit was used according to the manufacturer's protocol to amplify rearranged TCR beta chain sequences. TCRB libraries were sequenced on an Illumina MiSeq. The published analysis was carried out like this. Demultiplexing, trimming and gene mapping were performed with the kit vendor's proprietary platform. In its TCRdb copy, this immuneACCESS table keeps in-frame sequences only and misses some clones. Where compared with another copy, unresolved V genes explain less than half of these, and the others have no known cause. V and J calls and clone size are those listed in that table; D and trimming were worked out from the DNA. The sample table shows about 34,000 clones, and more than 70% are seen once. The ten largest account for more than 8.5% of the sample. CDR1 is given as SEHNR and CDR2 as FQNEAQ, both from the germline V gene (reference sequence). V has 4 bases trimmed and J has 0 bases trimmed; junction bases matching no gene number 8. Spanning cysteine to phenylalanine, the CDR3 consists of 17 amino acids. The read is trimmed to its CDR3 DNA, 51 bases read in frame from base 1.

Read against the paper, the sample's time point label means: baseline, week 1 (first vaccination visit). The treatment or condition label for this specimen denotes: pre-vaccination baseline after standard-of-care therapy. Donors had newly diagnosed WHO grade 3 or 4 IDH1-mutant astrocytomas with loss of nuclear ATRX. The samples were drawn from NOA16, a multicentre, single-arm, open-label phase I trial in Germany that tested a mutant IDH1 peptide vaccine in humans for the first time. For immunogenicity testing, the blood drawn at visit V03 was used as the baseline sample. Genomic DNA for TCRB sequencing was extracted from EDTA blood using the DNeasy Blood and Tissue Kit.

The specimen comprised peripheral blood mononuclear cells (PBMCs), sampled from a glioma patient treated with radiotherapy, temozolomide or both. The clonotype was recovered from a man between 45 and 60 years old with glioma. Some clones in this sample may be carry-over from other donors' samples. Recombination linked TRBV7-9 to TRBJ2-7, and TRBD1 aligns with 11 junction nucleotides. The nucleotide sequence is given as TGTGCCAGCAGCTCTGGATGGGGACAGGGGGTCTCCTACGAGCAGTACTTC. This gives the protein CASSSGWGQGVSYEQYF. With the portions outside the CDR3 filled from the reference TRBV7-9 and TRBJ2-7 genes, the complete variable region becomes DTGVSQNPRHKITKRGQNVTFRCDPISEHNRLYWYRQTLGQGPEFLTYFQNEAQLEKSRLLSDRFSAERPKGSFSTLEIQRTEQGDSAMYLCASSSGWGQGVSYEQYFGPGTRLTVT.